The 29 T cell receptor beta chains below come from one sample, sequenced in a study of T cell responses to AZD1222 COVID-19 vaccine. Using immunoSEQ multiplex PCR, the repertoire was profiled, and TCRdb retains in-frame clones only, with some absent. The data contain under 20,000 clones, 80% to 85% of them seen just once; the ten biggest clones take up 13% to 15%. The sample consisted of peripheral blood, taken 28 days after the second AZD1222 dose. The receptors come from an adult who received the AZD1222 COVID-19 vaccine.

J is TRBJ2-7 and V is TRBV11-2; no firm D call. The CDR3 has 13 residues. Deletions cut 3 bases from V and 5 bases from J, with 11 bases between. Per germline, CDR1 SGHAT and CDR2 FQNNGV. In nucleotides, the CDR3 is TGTGCCAGCAGCTTGGAGCCCTCTAACGAGCAGTACTTC. This codes for CASSLEPSNEQYF.

The chain links TRBV28 to TRBJ1-5, with TRBD1 as a possible D gene (5 bases). Germline values: CDR1 MDHEN, CDR2 SYDVKM. This CDR3 is built from 12 residues. The V gene lost 11 bases and the J gene lost 0 bases, with 8 bases spanning the gap. The DNA of the CDR3 is TGTGCCGGGGGGAATAGCAATCAGCCCCAGCATTTT. Amino acids: CAGGNSNQPQHF.

The chain joins TRBV14 to TRBJ1-1; possible D gene TRBD1, 5 bases. The CDR3 sequence is 13 residues long. V gave up 4 bases and J gave up 2 bases, with 8 bases separating them. The germline V gene has CDR1 SGHDN and CDR2 FVKESK. CDR3 nucleotides: TGTGCCAGCAGCCCGACAGTAAACACTGAAGCTTTCTTT. Residues: CASSPTVNTEAFF. Complete variable domain (other parts from reference TRBV14 and TRBJ1-1): EAGVTQFPSHSVIEKGQTVTLRCDPISGHDNLYWYRRVMGKEIKFLLHFVKESKQDESGMPNNRFLAERTGGTYSTLKVQPAELEDSGVYFCASSPTVNTEAFFGQGTRLTVV.

The sample holds one count of this clone. The rearrangement links TRBV11-2 to TRBJ1-1; D is uncertain. The CDR3 has 13 residues. Per germline, CDR1 SGHAT and CDR2 FQNNGV. Trimming stripped 5 bases from V and 1 base from J, with 8 bases between. The CDR3 here is CASSLGGNTEAFF. The CDR3, as DNA: TGTGCCAGCAGCCTAGGCGGGAACACTGAAGCTTTCTTT.

V usage is TRBV29-1 and J usage is TRBJ1-1; 8 bases map to TRBD1. After removal of 4 bases from V and 2 bases from J, the junction contained 6 bases not matched to a gene. Germline CDR1 reads SQVTM; CDR2 reads ANQGSEA. The CDR3 runs to 14 residues. CDR3 coding DNA: TGCAGCGTTGGACAGGGGAAAGGAAACACTGAAGCTTTCTTT. Translation: CSVGQGKGNTEAFF.

The chain is built from TRBV29-1 and TRBJ2-7, with D perhaps TRBD1 (6 bases). The V and J ends lost 2 bases and 7 bases respectively, with 15 bases between them. From germline, CDR1 is SQVTM and CDR2 ANQGSEA. This CDR3 has 13 residues. The CDR3 region is CSVENRGKGEQYF. CDR3 DNA: TGCAGCGTTGAAAATAGGGGGAAAGGGGAGCAGTACTTC.

The CDR3 DNA reads TGCACCAGCAGCCTTGGTTACGGGGTTTCAGATACGCAGTATTTT. Its translation is CTSSLGYGVSDTQYF. V is TRBV1 and J is TRBJ2-3; no check of the table's D call, TRBD2, against the DNA was made. TRBV1 is a recognized pseudogene. CDR3 length: 15 residues.

The chain links TRBV7-2 to TRBJ1-5, with D hard to call. Germline CDR1 and CDR2: SGHTA and FQGNSA. This CDR3 has 12 amino acids. V lost 1 base, J lost 4 bases, and 2 bases lay in between. Written as DNA, the CDR3 is TGTGCCAGCAGCTTAGGGAATCAGCCCCAGCATTTT. Amino acids: CASSLGNQPQHF.

The chain recombines TRBV5-5 with TRBJ1-5, with TRBD1 identical over 10 bases. The CDR3 contains 14 residues. Germline CDR1 and CDR2: SGHKS and YYEKEE (reference sequence). The J segment lost 7 bases and the V segment lost 4 bases, leaving 5 bases of the junction unmatched. Here the CDR3 DNA reads TGTGCCAGCAGCCCCGGGACAGGGGTCCAGCCCCAGCATTTT. Amino acid sequence: CASSPGTGVQPQHF.

This sequence joins TRBV6-5 and TRBJ1-4; a possible D gene is TRBD1 (5 bases). V was trimmed by 6 bases and J by 1 base, leaving 9 bases between them. Germline lookup yields CDR1 MNHEY and CDR2 SVGAGI. There are 14 residues in the CDR3. DNA of the CDR3: TGTGCCAGCAGCAGGGACGGAACTAATGAAAAACTGTTTTTT. This sequence encodes CASSRDGTNEKLFF.

This clone was counted only a few times. The chain employs TRBV30 and TRBJ1-1; D ambiguous. CDR1 GTSNPN and CDR2 SVGIG come from the germline V gene (reference sequence). V lost 3 bases, J lost 3 bases, and 5 bases lay in between. This CDR3 is 11 amino acids long. CDR3 sequence reads: CAWRVYTEAFF. The CDR3 DNA reads TGTGCCTGGAGGGTGTACACTGAAGCTTTCTTT. Using reference TRBV30 and TRBJ1-1 for the parts outside the CDR3, the full variable domain is SQTIHQWPATLVQPVGSPLSLECTVEGTSNPNLYWYRQAAGRGLQLLFYSVGIGQISSEVPQNLSASRPQDRQFILSSKKLLLSDSGFYLCAWRVYTEAFFGQGTRLTVV.

V is TRBV28 and J is TRBJ1-5; D perhaps matches TRBD1 (5 bases). V was cut by 5 bases and J by 5 bases, with 19 bases left in between. This CDR3 spans 16 amino acids. From germline, CDR1 is MDHEN and CDR2 SYDVKM. As DNA, the CDR3 is TGTGCCAGCAGTACCCCCGGGGGTGGAAGTTATCAGCCCCAGCATTTT. Its translation: CASSTPGGGSYQPQHF.

The J gene is TRBJ2-7, the V gene TRBV30; D is perhaps TRBD1 or TRBD2 (5 bases each). The CDR3 has 13 amino acids. Germline V lookup: CDR1 GTSNPN, CDR2 SVGIG (reference sequence). Deletions cut 1 base from V and 6 bases from J, with 13 bases between. As DNA, the CDR3 is TGTGCCTGGAGTGGCCTGGGACCACTCGAGCAGTACTTC. Translated, it gives CAWSGLGPLEQYF.

V usage is TRBV10-2 and J usage is TRBJ2-1, with TRBD2 matching over 8 bases. This CDR3 has 16 amino acids. The V gene's germline CDR1 is WSHSY and CDR2 SAAADI. Trimming took 6 bases from V and 2 from J; bases not matched to a gene: 9. CDR3 region: CASSPEERGTYNEQFF. The CDR3 DNA reads TGCGCCAGCAGCCCCGAAGAGCGGGGGACCTACAATGAGCAGTTCTTC.

The J gene is TRBJ2-1, the V gene TRBV7-2; TRBD1 is a possible D gene (5 bases). Germline V lookup: CDR1 SGHTA, CDR2 FQGNSA. With 0 bases removed from V and 5 bases from J, the gap between germline ends came to 5 bases. The CDR3 is 13 amino acids. The CDR3 DNA reads TGTGCCAGCAGCTTAGCACAGGACAATGAGCAGTTCTTC. Protein product: CASSLAQDNEQFF.

CDR3 sequence (DNA): TGTGCCATCAGCGTTCGGGGAGGGGGTGGACTGAACACCGGGGAGCTGTTTTTT. Translated, it gives CAISVRGGGGLNTGELFF. J is TRBJ2-2 and V is TRBV10-3; perhaps TRBD2 as D (7 bases). This CDR3 is 18 amino acids long. Germline loops: CDR1 ENHRY, CDR2 SYGVKD. V dropped 6 bases and J dropped 1 base, with 21 bases sitting between them.

In this sample, this clone turned up once. The V gene is TRBV2, the J gene TRBJ2-7; tentative D call: TRBD1 (6 bases). Germline lookup yields CDR1 SNHLY and CDR2 FYNNEI. The CDR3 spans 14 residues. Trimming left V 3 bases short and J 2 bases short, with 11 bases between. The CDR3 spells CASSEQQGPYEQYF. The CDR3 bases are TGTGCCAGCAGTGAGCAACAGGGCCCCTACGAGCAGTACTTC.

The chain links TRBV9 to TRBJ2-1; 7 bases agree with TRBD1. V lost 3 bases and J lost 0; bases outside the gene matches: 3. CDR1 is SGDLS, CDR2 YYNGEE, per germline. The CDR3 loop spans 15 amino acids. CDR3 nucleotides: TGTGCCAGCAGCGGGGGACAGAGCTCCTACAATGAGCAGTTCTTC. The encoded protein is CASSGGQSSYNEQFF.

This clone was observed a few times. V is TRBV24-1 and J is TRBJ2-7; D may match TRBD1 or TRBD2 (5 bases each). The germline V and J ends were trimmed by 9 bases and 4 bases, with 9 bases remaining between them. CDR1 is KGHDR and CDR2 is SFDVKD in the germline V gene. This CDR3 region has 11 residues. CDR3 DNA sequence: TGTGCCACCGGGGACGGGTACGAGCAGTACTTC. Protein product: CATGDGYEQYF.

The V gene is TRBV29-1, the J gene TRBJ1-5; no firm D call. V dropped 5 bases and J dropped 4 bases, with 15 bases sitting between them. The CDR3 covers 14 residues. CDR1 is SQVTM, CDR2 ANQGSEA, per germline. For the CDR3, the DNA is TGCAGCGTTCGGGCGGCAGGCCCAAATCAGCCCCAGCATTTT. This encodes CSVRAAGPNQPQHF.

The chain employs TRBV7-8 and TRBJ2-1; weak D call: TRBD2 (6 bases). This CDR3 region has 16 residues. The ends were cut back, 2 bases at V and 2 bases at J, with 13 bases in the middle. The germline gives CDR1 SGHVS, CDR2 FQNEAQ. The CDR3 bases are TGTGCCAGCAGCTTAAGAGGACTACCAGCCTACAATGAGCAGTTCTTC. It codes for CASSLRGLPAYNEQFF.

The rearrangement joins TRBV11-2 to TRBJ2-7; the D gene is possibly TRBD1 (6 bases). With 5 bases removed from V and 12 bases from J, the gap between germline ends came to 17 bases. Looked up from germline, CDR1 is SGHAT and CDR2 is FQNNGV. This CDR3 region has 12 residues. In DNA form, the CDR3 reads TGTGCCAGCAGCAAAGAGACAGGCACCTCGTACTTC. It yields the protein CASSKETGTSYF.

The V gene is TRBV10-3, the J gene TRBJ2-3; D unresolved. Germline V gives CDR1 ENHRY, CDR2 SYGVKD. The V end was cut by 4 bases, the J end by 0 bases, with 5 bases between. CDR3 length: 13 amino acids. The CDR3 DNA follows: TGTGCCATCAGTGTTTCTAGCACAGATACGCAGTATTTT. Translated: CAISVSSTDTQYF.

V and J are TRBV4-3 and TRBJ2-6, with TRBD1 matching over 8 bases. The ends lost 0 bases at V and 0 bases at J; junction bases unmatched: 7. CDR1 and CDR2 (germline): LGHNA, YSLEER. The CDR3 is made up of 19 amino acids. The CDR3 protein is CASSQDLGQGSSGANVLTF. As DNA, the CDR3 is TGCGCCAGCAGCCAAGATCTCGGACAGGGAAGCTCTGGGGCCAACGTCCTGACTTTC.

V and J are TRBV29-1 and TRBJ2-7, with unresolved D. The germline V gene encodes CDR1 SQVTM and CDR2 ANQGSEA. V was trimmed by 0 bases and J by 0 bases, leaving 12 bases between them. This CDR3 spans 15 amino acids. CDR3 region: CSVEDPERASYEQYF. For the CDR3, the DNA is TGCAGCGTTGAAGATCCAGAAAGGGCCTCCTACGAGCAGTACTTC.

The rearrangement uses TRBV5-1 and TRBJ2-7; D remains unclear. This CDR3 is built from 12 residues. Between the trimmed V and J ends, which lost 0 bases and 4 bases, there was a span of 5 bases. Germline V gives CDR1 SGHRS, CDR2 YFSETQ. CDR3: CASSLGNYEQYF. In nucleotides, the CDR3 is TGCGCCAGCAGCTTGGGTAATTACGAGCAGTACTTC.

A single count supports this clone. This chain connects TRBV11-3 to TRBJ1-1, with 7 bases fitting TRBD1. V trimming: 5 bases; J trimming: 4 bases; junction bases outside the gene matches: 10. The CDR3 length is 15 residues. Germline CDR1 reads SGHNT; CDR2 reads YENEEA. The CDR3, as DNA: TGTGCCAGCAGCGTTAACAGGGGTTCGGGCACTGAAGCTTTCTTT. Protein product: CASSVNRGSGTEAFF.

Only a few counts were recorded for this clone. The chain links TRBV19 to TRBJ1-1; D ambiguous. Trimming left V 4 bases short and J 3 bases short, with 6 bases between. The CDR3 sequence is 12 residues long. Germline loops: CDR1 LNHDA, CDR2 SQIVND (reference sequence). The CDR3 DNA follows: TGTGCCAGTAGTAGGGGTTACACTGAAGCTTTCTTT. Protein: CASSRGYTEAFF.

This chain connects TRBV19 to TRBJ2-3; 10 bases agree with TRBD1. V shed 6 bases and J 3 bases; nucleotides not matched to a gene: 6. Germline V gene lookup returns CDR1 LNHDA and CDR2 SQIVND (reference sequence). The CDR3 loop spans 15 amino acids. CDR3 sequence (DNA): TGTGCCAGTAGGATTGACAGGGGGCGGACAGATACGCAGTATTTT. Its protein product is CASRIDRGRTDTQYF.